One and the same sample provided the 9 T cell receptor beta chains below, sequenced in a study of tumor and adjacent non-tumor tissue in lung cancer. The template was RNA from unsorted bulk tissue. Distant lung tissue was collected more than 3 cm away from the tumor edge. Three rounds of nested PCR, following a modified ARM-PCR protocol, produced the TCRbeta library. TCRdb recomputed calls from the multiplex PCR reads with MiXCR, one row per CDR3 protein. Here the sample spans some 95,000 distinct CDR3 sequences, 80% being singletons. The specimen sequenced was distant non-tumor lung tissue. All receptors derive from a man in his sixties with small cell lung cancer.

As for this clonotype: The conserved closing phenylalanine or tryptophan is absent in this CDR3, likely reflecting a read error. The DNA is omitted, as the CDR3 cannot be located on it reliably, and the CDR3 follows TCRdb's listing. The chain carries TRBV29-1 and TRBJ2-3; the D segment call TRBD2 is taken from the table without a DNA check. Germline-derived CDR1 and CDR2 are SQVTM and ANQGSEA. The CDR3 has 14 amino acids, counting both end residues. The CDR3 region is CSVESSGGTDTQCL.

This clonotype was found a few times. The chain recombines TRBV5-8 with TRBJ2-7; the match to TRBD2 covers 7 bases. The CDR3 has 17 residues. Losses at the gene ends were 1 base for V and 5 bases for J; bases not matched to a gene: 15. CDR1 and CDR2 from the germline V gene are SGHTS and YDEGEE. The CDR3 reads CASSLWIAGESGDEQYV. The CDR3 DNA reads TGTGCCAGCAGCTTGTGGATTGCGGGAGAGTCGGGGGACGAGCAGTACGTC.

This clonotype ranks as medium-sized. This chain joins TRBV29-1 and TRBJ2-3; the match to TRBD2 covers 9 bases. J gave up 11 bases and V 4 bases, and 7 bases lay outside the gene matches. This CDR3 has 12 residues. CDR1 SQVTM and CDR2 ANQGSEA come from the germline V gene. The CDR3 bases are TGCAGCGTTGCCGTCCAGCGGGAGGTGCAGTATTTT. Protein product: CSVAVQREVQYF.

This chain joins TRBV20-1 and TRBJ1-6; D not resolved. The germline CDR1 and CDR2 sequences are DFQATT and SNEGSKA (reference sequence). This CDR3 has 15 residues. V was trimmed by 0 bases and J by 9 bases, leaving 15 bases between them. The CDR3 protein is CSARESGLVASPLHF. As DNA, the CDR3 is TGCAGTGCTAGAGAATCCGGACTTGTGGCTTCACCCCTCCACTTT.

V usage is TRBV21-1 and J usage is TRBJ2-6; the D call in the table, TRBD1, was not verified against the DNA. TRBV21-1 is a pseudogene. The CDR3 is 20 residues long. Here the CDR3 reads CASSKGTYGDRPTGANVLTF. In DNA, the CDR3 is TGTGCCAGCAGCAAGGGAACTTACGGGGACCGGCCCACTGGGGCCAACGTCCTGACTTTC.

About this clonotype: The CDR3 carries no conserved terminal phenylalanine or tryptophan, so it likely arises from a read error. It is unclear where the CDR3 begins or ends on the DNA, so no DNA is shown, and the CDR3 is as TCRdb lists it. Here the CDR3 reads CASRGLAVRFANTGELFV. The chain carries TRBV6-5 and TRBJ2-2; no DNA check was done on the table's D call, TRBD2. The CDR3 spans 18 residues, counting both ends. Germline assignment: CDR1 MNHEY and CDR2 SVGAGI.

The rearrangement joins TRBV27 to TRBJ1-4, with D possibly matching TRBD1 (5 bases). CDR3 size: 17 residues. Germline CDR1 reads MNHEY; CDR2 reads SMNVEV (reference sequence). V lost 6 bases, J lost 8 bases, and 25 bases lay in between. CDR3 sequence: CASSPNDRTTFDEKLFF. The CDR3 DNA reads as TGTGCCAGCAGCCCGAACGACAGAACGACCTTCGACGAAAAACTGTTTTTT. Filled out from reference TRBV27 and TRBJ1-4, the complete variable domain reads EAQVTQNPRYLITVTGKKLTVTCSQNMNHEYMSWYRQDPGLGLRQIYYSMNVEVTDKGDVPEGYKVSRKEKRNFPLILESPSPNQTSLYFCASSPNDRTTFDEKLFFGSGTQLSVL.

This clonotype has ten or more counts. This chain links TRBV12-5 with TRBJ2-2; either TRBD1 or TRBD2 may fit D (5 bases each). The CDR3 length is 18 residues. Germline CDR1 LGHNT, CDR2 FRNRAP. Deletions cut 5 bases from V and 0 bases from J, with 19 bases between. The CDR3 here is CASGLNSGTVSNTGELFF. In DNA, the CDR3 is TGTGCTAGTGGTCTCAATTCCGGGACCGTTTCGAACACCGGGGAGCTGTTTTTT.

For this clonotype: At one boundary the junction diverges from the germline segment, which might be a read error. The chain employs TRBV6-5 and TRBJ2-3; 10 positions match TRBD2. Germline V CDR1 and CDR2: MNHEY, SVGAGI. CDR3 length equals 14 residues. CDR3 in amino acids: CASMASGSRDTQYF. The DNA of the CDR3 is TGTGCCAGCATGGCTAGCGGGAGTAGGGATACGCAATATTTT.